This T cell receptor beta chain came from a study of T cell repertoires in ileal Crohn's disease. About the study: Postoperative therapy was given to about half: eleven to twelve thiopurines, around 18 anti-TNF agents.

V lost 7 bases to trimming and J lost 2 bases; unmatched junction nucleotides: 1. Germline V lookup: CDR1 MNHEY, CDR2 SVGAGI. The CDR3 runs 13 residues. This sample's time point: neoterminal ileum biopsy at postoperative endoscopy, about 6 months after surgery. Some clones are missing from TCRdb's copy, which holds only in-frame ones; the method was immunoSEQ multiplex PCR. The table includes a few thousand clones, 86% detected once. This rearrangement joins TRBV6-5 to TRBJ2-7, with 11 nucleotides matching TRBD2. The clonotype was recovered from an adult with Crohn's disease. Specimen: ileal tissue. DNA for the CDR3: TGTGCCAGCAAACTAGCGGGGGCCTACGAGCAGTACTTC. Protein product: CASKLAGAYEQYF.